This T cell receptor (beta chain) is drawn from a study of cytomegalovirus exposure and HLA in healthy donors. Sequenced by immunoSEQ multiplex PCR; TCRdb stores in-frame clones only, minus some. Of approximately 220,000 clones in the sample, more than 75% were seen once. For this clone: No antigen is known for it.

The donors were part of the approximately 130-subject validation cohort, which stood apart from the roughly 640-subject first cohort. Broader study findings: The study labeled fewer than 200 TCR beta chains cytomegalovirus-associated. Some public TCRs appeared in many individuals, while most sequences were rare. First-cohort TCR clusters tended to co-occur in the approximately 110 validation repertoires, a later analysis found.

Per germline, CDR1 SGHAT and CDR2 FQNNGV. Trimming cost V 1 base and J 2 bases, with 6 bases left between them. The CDR3 length is 13 residues. Sequencing used PBMCs. This chain joins TRBV11-2 and TRBJ2-7; no clear D gene. This receptor was identified in a man aged 18-30 years in good health and CMV-seronegative. This CDR3 is CASSLAVTYEQYF. CDR3 in DNA: TGTGCCAGCAGCTTAGCAGTTACCTACGAGCAGTACTTC. Based on the CDR3 plus reference TRBV11-2 and TRBJ2-7, the full variable domain is EAGVAQSPRYKIIEKRQSVAFWCNPISGHATLYWYQQILGQGPKLLIQFQNNGVVDDSQLPKDRFSAERLKGVDSTLKIQPAKLEDSAVYLCASSLAVTYEQYFGPGTRLTVT.